This entry lists 12 T cell receptor beta chains sequenced from one sample in a study of T cell changes during pregnancy in multiple sclerosis. The protocol was immunoSEQ multiplex PCR, while the TCRdb copy is restricted to in-frame clones and leaves out a portion. The sample gives approximately 99,000 clones, 90% of which show up once; around 0.78% is in the top ten. Here the sequenced sample was peripheral blood, taken in the second trimester of pregnancy. These receptors were taken from a female donor in good health, enrolled as a control in a pregnancy study.

The rearrangement links TRBV6-5 to TRBJ1-4, with 9 bases aligning to TRBD1. CDR1 MNHEY and CDR2 SVGAGI come from the germline V gene. Trimming removed 6 bases from V and 5 bases from J; junction bases left unmatched: 7. The CDR3 runs to 15 residues. CDR3: CASRRSGTGNEKLFF. Written as DNA, the CDR3 is TGTGCCAGCAGAAGGTCCGGGACAGGGAATGAAAAACTGTTTTTT.

In this sample, this clone turned up a few times. This chain links TRBV2 with TRBJ1-6; D gene unclear. Trimming removed 6 bases from V and 7 bases from J, with 10 bases in between. The germline gives CDR1 SNHLY, CDR2 FYNNEI. The CDR3 runs 13 residues. CDR3 coding DNA: TGTGCCAGCAGCCCAATTAGAAATTCACCCCTCCACTTT. Translation gives CASSPIRNSPLHF. The full variable domain, completed using reference TRBV2 and TRBJ1-6, is EPEVTQTPSHQVTQMGQEVILRCVPISNHLYFYWYRQILGQKVEFLVSFYNNEISEKSEIFDDQFSVERPDGSNFTLKIRSTKLEDSAMYFCASSPIRNSPLHFGNGTRLTVT.

The CDR3 DNA reads TGTGCCAGCAGCTTAGTTATCCAGGGAGGGTCGGATCAGCCCCAGCATTTT. Amino acids: CASSLVIQGGSDQPQHF. The gene calls are TRBV7-6 and TRBJ1-5; maybe TRBD1 (5 bases). The CDR3 is 17 amino acids. Germline assignment: CDR1 SGHVS and CDR2 FNYEAQ. Between the trimmed V and J ends, which lost 1 base and 5 bases, there was a span of 18 bases.

The genes are TRBV5-5 and TRBJ1-4; no clear D gene. The CDR3 spans 16 residues. Germline V CDR1 and CDR2: SGHKS, YYEKEE (reference sequence). Trimming left V 2 bases short and J 7 bases short, with 18 bases between. The CDR3 sequence is CASSLSPEPPAEKLFF. The CDR3 DNA is TGTGCCAGCAGCTTAAGCCCCGAACCGCCCGCTGAAAAACTGTTTTTT.

This clone was seen a handful of times. The chain has TRBV5-1 and TRBJ2-1; TRBD2 matches at 10 bases. The length of the CDR3 is 17 residues. CDR1 SGHRS and CDR2 YFSETQ come from the germline V gene. V was pared by 5 bases and J by 0 bases, with 8 bases of the junction left unmatched. CDR3 bases: TGCGCCAGCAGTTCTCTAGCGGGAGTGACCTCCTACAATGAGCAGTTCTTC. Amino acids: CASSSLAGVTSYNEQFF.

The rearrangement links TRBV6-1 to TRBJ1-1; no definite D call. The CDR3 is 11 residues long. The V gene lost 7 bases and the J gene lost 2 bases, with 5 bases spanning the gap. Germline CDR1 and CDR2: MNHNS and SASEGT. The CDR3 region has the DNA TGTGCCAGCAACCTAAACACTGAAGCTTTCTTT. This sequence encodes CASNLNTEAFF.

This chain connects TRBV9 to TRBJ2-3; 12 bases are shared with TRBD2. V dropped 4 bases and J dropped 6; count of bases not matched to a gene: 6. Per the germline V gene, CDR1 is SGDLS and CDR2 is YYNGEE. CDR3 length: 15 amino acids. Here the CDR3 DNA reads TGTGCCAGCAGCCCGACTAGCGGGGGATCGGATACGCAGTATTTT. Amino acid sequence: CASSPTSGGSDTQYF.

V gene TRBV6-5 combines with J gene TRBJ2-7; 12 bases map to TRBD2. The J segment lost 6 bases and the V segment lost 6 bases, leaving 6 bases of the junction unmatched. The CDR3 covers 14 residues. Germline loops: CDR1 MNHEY, CDR2 SVGAGI. The CDR3 DNA follows: TGTGCCAGCAGGACTAGCGGGAGCCGAGGCGAGCAGTACTTC. It translates to CASRTSGSRGEQYF.

This sequence joins TRBV27 and TRBJ2-7; maybe TRBD2 (6 bases). CDR3 length: 14 amino acids. Trimming took off 5 bases at V and 0 bases at J, with 11 bases between the two ends. The germline V gene has CDR1 MNHEY and CDR2 SMNVEV (reference sequence). CDR3 sequence: CASSTSGSSYEQYF. As DNA, the CDR3 is TGTGCCAGCAGTACCTCCGGGAGCTCCTACGAGCAGTACTTC.

This clone has at least ten counts. This sequence joins TRBV15 and TRBJ2-1; 10 bases are shared with TRBD2. Germline CDR1 and CDR2: LNHNV and YYDKDF (reference sequence). This CDR3 region has 15 residues. Unmatched junction bases numbered 3, after V lost 0 bases and J lost 7 bases. The CDR3 here is CATSRDSSGSNEQFF. The DNA of the CDR3 is TGTGCCACCAGCAGAGATTCTAGCGGGAGTAATGAGCAGTTCTTC.

The V and J genes are TRBV2 and TRBJ1-1; no definite D call. The CDR3 is 13 amino acids. Germline assignment: CDR1 SNHLY and CDR2 FYNNEI. V was trimmed by 3 bases and J by 8 bases, leaving 13 bases between them. The CDR3 loop reads CASSEVGRLEAFF. CDR3 nucleotides: TGTGCCAGCAGTGAGGTGGGCAGGCTGGAAGCTTTCTTT.

The J gene is TRBJ2-7, the V gene TRBV28, with 8 bases lining up with TRBD2. Germline CDR1 and CDR2: MDHEN and SYDVKM. The CDR3 has 16 residues. V was clipped by 8 bases and J by 0 bases; unmatched bases: 12. The DNA of the CDR3 is TGTGCCAGCGGGGACGGGGGGGCTTTAGGCTCCTACGAGCAGTACTTC. This encodes CASGDGGALGSYEQYF.